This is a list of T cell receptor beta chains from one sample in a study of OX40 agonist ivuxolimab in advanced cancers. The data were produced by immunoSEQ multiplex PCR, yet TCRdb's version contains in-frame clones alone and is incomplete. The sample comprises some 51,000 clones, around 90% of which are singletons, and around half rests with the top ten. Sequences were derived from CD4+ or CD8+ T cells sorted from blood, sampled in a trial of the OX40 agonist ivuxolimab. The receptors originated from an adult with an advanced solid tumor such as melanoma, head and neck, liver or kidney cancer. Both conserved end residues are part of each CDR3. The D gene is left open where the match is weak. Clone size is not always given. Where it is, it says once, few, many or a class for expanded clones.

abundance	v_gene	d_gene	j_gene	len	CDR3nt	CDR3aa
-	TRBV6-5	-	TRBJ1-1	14	TGTGCCAGCAGTTACTCGCCAGGAACCCCTGAAGCTTTCTTT	CASSYSPGTPEAFF
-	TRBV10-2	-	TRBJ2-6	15	TGCGCCAGCAGTGAGTGGAACTCTGGGGCCAACGTCCTGACTTTC	CASSEWNSGANVLTF
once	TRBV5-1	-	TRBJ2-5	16	TGCGCCAGCGGGGGGCGCCGGGACACCTCCCAAGAGACCCAGTACTTC	CASGGRRDTSQETQYF
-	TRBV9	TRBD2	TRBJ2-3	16	TGTGCCAGCAGCACACGGACTAGCGGGTGGGAAGATACGCAGTATTTT	CASSTRTSGWEDTQYF
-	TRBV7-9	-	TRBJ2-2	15	TGTGCCAGCAGCCAACCCGGGACACACACCGGGGAGCTGTTTTTT	CASSQPGTHTGELFF
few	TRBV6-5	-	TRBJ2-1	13	TGTGCCAGCAGTTCCGGGTCCTACAATGAGCAGTTCTTC	CASSSGSYNEQFF
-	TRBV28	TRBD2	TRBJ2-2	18	TGTGCCAGCAGAGGGGGCGGACTAGCGGGGGGCCCGACCGGGGAGCTGTTTTTT	CASRGGGLAGGPTGELFF
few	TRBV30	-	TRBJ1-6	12	TGTGCCTGGAGGTTACTCGAGGGGTACCTCCACTTT	CAWRLLEGYLHF
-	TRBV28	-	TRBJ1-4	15	TGTGCCAGCAGTAAAGGGACTTCAACTAATGAAAAACTGTTTTTT	CASSKGTSTNEKLFF
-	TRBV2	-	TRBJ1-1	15	TGTGCCACCCAGACGGCAGGGAGTAGGAACACTGAAGCTTTCTTT	CATQTAGSRNTEAFF
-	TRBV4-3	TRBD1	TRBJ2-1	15	TGCGCCAGCAGCCAAAGGACAGGGGGCAAAGATGAGCAGTTCTTC	CASSQRTGGKDEQFF
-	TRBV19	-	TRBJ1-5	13	TGTGCCAGTGGGGCCTATAGCAATCAGCCCCAGCATTTT	CASGAYSNQPQHF
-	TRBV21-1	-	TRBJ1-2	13	TGTGCCAGCTGTTGGGCGTTCGACTATGGCTACACCTTC	CASCWAFDYGYTF
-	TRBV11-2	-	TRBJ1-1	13	TGTGCCAGTCATCCAGGGGAGAGCACTGAAGCTTTCTTT	CASHPGESTEAFF
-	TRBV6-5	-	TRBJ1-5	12	TGTGCCAGCAGTTACGCCGACGGGCCCCAGCATTTT	CASSYADGPQHF
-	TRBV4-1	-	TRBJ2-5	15	TGCGCCAGCAGCCAAGCAGGGGCAGAGAGGGAGACCCAGTACTTC	CASSQAGAERETQYF
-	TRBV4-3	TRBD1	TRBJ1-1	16	TGCGCCAGCAGCCAGCTCCGGACAGGGGTGAACACTGAAGCTTTCTTT	CASSQLRTGVNTEAFF
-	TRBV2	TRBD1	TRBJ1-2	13	TGTGCCAGAGACAGGGAGAATCGGGAGGGCTACACCTTC	CARDRENREGYTF
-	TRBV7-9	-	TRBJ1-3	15	TGTGCCAGCAGCTTAGTGACGGGCTCTGGAAACACCATATATTTT	CASSLVTGSGNTIYF
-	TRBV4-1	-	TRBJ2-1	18	TGCGCCAGCAGCCAAGTTACCGTACAGGGTTCGTCCTACAATGAGCAGTTCTTC	CASSQVTVQGSSYNEQFF
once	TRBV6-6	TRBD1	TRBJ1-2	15	TGTGCCAGCAGTACAGGACAGGGGGCGAACTATGGCTACACCTTC	CASSTGQGANYGYTF
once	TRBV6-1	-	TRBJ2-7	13	TGTGCCAGCAGTGAACCAGACACCTACGAGCAGTACTTC	CASSEPDTYEQYF
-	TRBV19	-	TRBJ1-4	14	TGTGCCAGTAGTACGTCAGCCACAGGGGAAAAACTGTTTTTT	CASSTSATGEKLFF
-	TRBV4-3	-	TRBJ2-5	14	TGCGCCAGCAGCCATTCTCGAAACCAAGAGACCCAGTACTTC	CASSHSRNQETQYF
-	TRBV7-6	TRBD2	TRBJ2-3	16	TGTGCCAGCAGCTTTAGCGGGGGGCAGCTCACAGATACGCAGTATTTT	CASSFSGGQLTDTQYF
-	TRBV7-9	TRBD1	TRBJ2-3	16	TGTGCCAGCAGCTTAGGTGTTTTCAGGGGGCCAGATACGCAGTATTTT	CASSLGVFRGPDTQYF
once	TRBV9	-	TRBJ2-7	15	TGTGCCAGCAGCGTCGGTTCGGGGAGCTCCTACGAGCAGTACTTC	CASSVGSGSSYEQYF
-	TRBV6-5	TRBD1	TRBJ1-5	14	TGTGCCAGCAGCCCGGACAGGGGCAATCAGCCCCAGCATTTT	CASSPDRGNQPQHF
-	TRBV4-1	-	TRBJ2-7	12	TGCGCCAGCAGCCAAGATTCCCACGAGCAGTACTTC	CASSQDSHEQYF
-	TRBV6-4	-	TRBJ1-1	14	TGTGCCAGCAGCCAATGGTCAGGGAACACTGAAGCTTTCTTT	CASSQWSGNTEAFF
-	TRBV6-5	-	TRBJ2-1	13	TGTGCCAGCAGTACGCGACCAGACAATGAGCAGTTCTTC	CASSTRPDNEQFF
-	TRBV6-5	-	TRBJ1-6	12	TGTGCCAGCTTTACGGGACATTCACCCCTCCACTTT	CASFTGHSPLHF
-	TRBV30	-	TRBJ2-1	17	TGTGCCTGGAGTGTAGGGGTGAGGATAGAATACGGGAATGAGCAGTTCTTC	CAWSVGVRIEYGNEQFF
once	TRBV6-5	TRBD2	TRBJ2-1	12	TGTGCCAGCCGGGGGGGTTACAATGAGCAGTTCTTC	CASRGGYNEQFF
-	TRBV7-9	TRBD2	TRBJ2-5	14	TGTGCCAGCAGCCCGCTAGCGGTCCAAGAGACCCAGTACTTC	CASSPLAVQETQYF
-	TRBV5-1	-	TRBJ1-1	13	TGCGCCAGCAGCTTGGACCCCCCCAGGGGAGCTTTCTTT	CASSLDPPRGAFF
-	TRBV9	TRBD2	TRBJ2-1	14	TGTGCCAGCTCAGGTAGCGGGATTTACAATGAGCAGTTCTTC	CASSGSGIYNEQFF